This entry describes one TCR beta chain. Its matching antigen is unknown. Two-round multiplex PCR, the amplification method, yielded TCR beta CDR3 from genomic DNA. It was primers specific to each TRBV and TRBJ gene that first-round PCR used. TCRdb reprocessed the multiplex PCR reads via MiXCR and lists one record per CDR3 protein. The table includes about 19,000 distinct CDR3 sequences, 40% to 55% detected once. The source of the sample is a study of prognosis after radiotherapy for stage I lung cancer. Study context: Non-small cell lung cancer patients at stage I were enrolled between early 2018 and early 2019. No patient received concurrent therapy with stereotactic body radiotherapy. The study delivered radiotherapy as SBRT in 3 to 5 fractions, with a biologically effective dose of at least 100 Gy.

Trimming removed 4 bases from V and 7 bases from J; junction bases left unmatched: 11. The length of the CDR3 is 15 residues. Germline lookup yields CDR1 DFQATT and CDR2 SNEGSKA (reference sequence). The study, taken as a whole, reports: Compared with a median of around 10,000 beforehand, unique TCR clone counts dropped to over 6,000 after stereotactic body radiation therapy.

The material was PBMCs, obtained before or after stereotactic body radiation therapy (not recorded which). The chain carries TRBV20-1 and TRBJ2-7; 12 positions agree with TRBD1. The TCR originated in a donor over 45 with non-small cell lung cancer. Here the CDR3 DNA reads TGCAGTGCTAAACATCCGGGACAGGGGGCGGGAGAGCAGTACTTC. It specifies CSAKHPGQGAGEQYF.